This is a list of T cell receptor beta chains from one sample in a study of PD-1 blockade in classical Hodgkin lymphoma. The protocol was immunoSEQ multiplex PCR, while the TCRdb copy is restricted to in-frame clones and leaves out a portion. The repertoire holds tens of thousands of clones, with over 75% as singletons. The specimen was peripheral blood mononuclear cells (PBMCs), collected before the fourth cycle of nivolumab. These receptors all come from a human donor with classical Hodgkin lymphoma. CDR3s include the opening cysteine and the closing phenylalanine or tryptophan. Fields, in order: J gene, V gene, clone size, D gene, CDR3 protein, CDR3 DNA. D genes are given only for firm matches. Size is omitted from some rows. Given values are once, few, many or a class for expanded clones.

TRBJ2-2 TRBV7-6 - - CASSLRFQTGELFF TGTGCCAGCAGCTTAAGGTTCCAGACCGGGGAGCTGTTTTTT
TRBJ1-4 TRBV28 - - CASSPQGRNEKLFF TGTGCCAGCAGCCCACAGGGAAGGAATGAAAAACTGTTTTTT
TRBJ2-7 TRBV6-1 - - CASRQGLDGAYEQYF TGTGCTAGTCGGCAGGGGCTTGACGGGGCCTACGAGCAGTACTTC
TRBJ1-2 TRBV11-2 - - CASSPTTGNLGYGYTF TGTGCCAGCAGCCCCACAACAGGGAATTTGGGCTATGGCTACACCTTC
TRBJ1-2 TRBV30 once TRBD1 CASHRDRVVNGYTF TGTGCCTCCCACCGGGACAGGGTCGTGAATGGCTACACCTTC
TRBJ1-2 TRBV5-1 - - CASSGDGPVLGYTF TGCGCCAGCAGCGGGGACGGTCCTGTATTGGGCTACACCTTC
TRBJ2-3 TRBV7-2 - TRBD1 CASSIGTGADTQYF TGTGCCAGCAGCATAGGGACAGGGGCAGATACGCAGTATTTT
TRBJ2-6 TRBV5-4 - - CASTPWGGRGANVLTF TGTGCCAGCACCCCCTGGGGGGGGCGCGGGGCCAACGTCCTGACTTTC
TRBJ1-6 TRBV6-5 - - CASSYQGPNSPLHF TGTGCCAGCAGTTACCAGGGGCCGAATTCACCCCTCCACTTT
TRBJ1-1 TRBV6-4 - TRBD1 CASSGGDRGTEAFF TGTGCCAGCAGTGGGGGTGACAGGGGTACTGAAGCTTTCTTT
TRBJ2-5 TRBV30 - TRBD2 CAWSILRGGKETQYF TGTGCCTGGAGTATACTCCGGGGGGGCAAAGAGACCCAGTACTTC
TRBJ1-1 TRBV2 - - CASSEAWGGSTEAFF TGTGCCAGCAGTGAAGCGTGGGGGGGGAGCACTGAAGCTTTCTTT
TRBJ2-7 TRBV27 - - CASSLGQGPVYEQYF TGTGCCAGCAGTTTAGGGCAGGGCCCAGTTTACGAGCAGTACTTC
TRBJ1-3 TRBV6-1 - - CASRRTVSGNTIYF TGTGCCAGCAGACGGACAGTGTCCGGAAACACCATTTATTTT
TRBJ1-1 TRBV30 - TRBD1 CAWSPRTGRDTEAFF TGTGCCTGGAGTCCGAGGACAGGGAGGGACACTGAAGCTTTCTTT
TRBJ2-7 TRBV6-5 - - CASSYSSGRTAYEQYF TGTGCCAGCAGTTACTCGAGTGGCCGGACGGCCTACGAGCAGTACTTC
TRBJ1-3 TRBV4-3 - TRBD1 CASSQWTGGDGNTIYF TGCGCCAGCAGCCAATGGACAGGGGGCGATGGAAACACCATATATTTT
TRBJ2-5 TRBV7-8 - - CASSLLAQGETRYF TGTGCCAGCAGCTTATTGGCGCAAGGGGAGACCCGGTACTTC
TRBJ2-5 TRBV19 - - CASNGGFQETQYF TGTGCCAGTAATGGGGGTTTCCAAGAGACCCAGTACTTC
TRBJ2-7 TRBV6-1 few - CASSDLRGSEQYF TGTGCCAGCAGTGACCTCCGGGGGAGCGAGCAGTACTTC
TRBJ1-2 TRBV4-2 - - CASSHPRDSTNYGYTF TGTGCCAGCAGCCACCCCAGGGATTCTACTAACTATGGCTACACCTTC
TRBJ2-5 TRBV5-1 - TRBD2 CASSLGLAELYQETQYF TGCGCCAGCAGCCTCGGACTAGCGGAGTTGTACCAAGAGACCCAGTACTTC
TRBJ1-3 TRBV6-6 - - CASSYWGTGNTIYF TGTGCCAGCAGTTACTGGGGAACTGGAAACACCATATATTTT
TRBJ1-5 TRBV30 - - CAWNHAGIDQPQHF TGTGCCTGGAACCATGCGGGGATCGATCAGCCCCAGCATTTT
TRBJ2-7 TRBV29-1 - - CSVTGGRGPPYEQYF TGCAGCGTCACCGGGGGCAGGGGCCCCCCCTACGAGCAGTACTTC
TRBJ1-3 TRBV5-1 - - CASSLEGVRSDTIYF TGCGCCAGCAGCTTGGAAGGGGTCAGGTCGGACACCATATATTTT
TRBJ2-1 TRBV7-2 - TRBD2 CASSMTSGAHNEQFF TGTGCCAGCAGCATGACTAGCGGTGCGCACAATGAGCAGTTCTTC
TRBJ1-2 TRBV7-6 - - CASSYNRVAQDGYTF TGTGCCAGCAGCTATAACAGGGTAGCTCAGGATGGCTACACCTTC
TRBJ2-5 TRBV5-1 once - CASSLEQQETQYF TGCGCCAGCAGCTTGGAACAGCAAGAGACCCAGTACTTC
TRBJ1-2 TRBV2 - TRBD1 CARPTGQGYGYTF TGTGCCAGACCCACGGGACAGGGTTACGGCTACACCTTC
TRBJ1-4 TRBV6-1 - - CASNGFSGEKLFF TGTGCCAGCAACGGATTTTCCGGGGAAAAACTGTTTTTT
TRBJ1-2 TRBV4-3 - - CASSQELDGPSGGHYGYTF TGCGCCAGCAGCCAAGAACTGGACGGACCCTCCGGGGGACACTATGGCTACACCTTC
TRBJ1-4 TRBV6-1 - - CASSRNRNEKLFF TGTGCCAGCAGCCGGAACCGTAATGAAAAACTGTTTTTT
TRBJ2-2 TRBV4-3 - TRBD1 CASSHRGTYTGELFF TGCGCCAGCAGCCACAGGGGGACGTACACCGGGGAGCTGTTTTTT
TRBJ1-1 TRBV19 - - CATSLLGVNTEAFF TGTGCCACCTCATTGTTAGGGGTGAACACTGAAGCTTTCTTT
TRBJ1-2 TRBV7-8 - - CASSPHGEKSYGYTF TGTGCCAGCAGCCCCCACGGGGAAAAAAGCTATGGCTACACCTTC
TRBJ1-5 TRBV19 - TRBD1 CASSARDRGGDQPQHF TGTGCCAGTAGTGCCCGGGACAGGGGAGGGGATCAGCCCCAGCATTTT
TRBJ1-6 TRBV30 - - CAWRTREDSPLHF TGTGCCTGGAGGACGAGGGAGGATTCACCCCTCCACTTT
TRBJ2-7 TRBV6-5 - - CASSYQGSYEQYF TGTGCCAGCAGTTACCAAGGCTCCTACGAGCAGTACTTC
TRBJ1-5 TRBV6-5 - TRBD1 CASSGGQGGGQPQHF TGTGCCAGCAGCGGCGGACAGGGAGGTGGGCAGCCCCAGCATTTT
TRBJ1-2 TRBV15 - TRBD1 CATSSEPGTGGNPNYGYTF TGTGCCACCAGCAGTGAACCGGGGACAGGGGGCAATCCTAACTATGGCTACACCTTC
TRBJ2-1 TRBV13 - - CASRPYPGHPDNEQFF TGTGCCAGCAGACCATATCCGGGCCACCCCGACAATGAGCAGTTCTTC
TRBJ1-6 TRBV2 medium-sized - CASGVTYNSPLHF TGTGCCAGCGGGGTCACCTATAATTCACCCCTCCACTTT
TRBJ1-1 TRBV4-2 - - CASSQVSGNAAEAFF TGTGCCAGCAGCCAAGTAAGCGGGAACGCAGCTGAAGCTTTCTTT
TRBJ2-2 TRBV9 - - CASSVTGTGELFF TGTGCCAGCAGCGTAACGGGGACCGGGGAGCTGTTTTTT
TRBJ1-4 TRBV6-5 - - CASSRGTAEKLFF TGTGCCAGCAGTCGTGGGACCGCAGAAAAACTGTTTTTT